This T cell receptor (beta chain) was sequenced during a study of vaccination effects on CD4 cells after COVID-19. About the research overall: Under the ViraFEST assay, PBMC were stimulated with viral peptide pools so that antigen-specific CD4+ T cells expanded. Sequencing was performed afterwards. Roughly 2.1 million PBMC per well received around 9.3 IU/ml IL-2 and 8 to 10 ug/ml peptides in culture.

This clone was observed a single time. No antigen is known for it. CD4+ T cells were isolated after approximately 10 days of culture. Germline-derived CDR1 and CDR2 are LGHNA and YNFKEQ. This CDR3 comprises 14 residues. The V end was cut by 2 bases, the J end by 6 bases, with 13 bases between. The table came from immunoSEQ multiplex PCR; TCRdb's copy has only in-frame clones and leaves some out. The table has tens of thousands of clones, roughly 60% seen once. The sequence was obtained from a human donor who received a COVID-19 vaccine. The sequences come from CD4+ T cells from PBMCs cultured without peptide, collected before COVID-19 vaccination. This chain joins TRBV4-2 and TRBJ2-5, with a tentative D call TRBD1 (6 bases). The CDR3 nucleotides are TGTGCCAGCAGCCAACCGGGACATCTGAAGACCCAGTACTTC. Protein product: CASSQPGHLKTQYF.